This T cell receptor (beta chain) appears in the sequencing data of a study of cytomegalovirus exposure and HLA in healthy donors. Whole-study results and caveats: Cytomegalovirus association was listed for roughly 160 TCR beta chains. A missense DCLRE1C variant was associated with V- and J-gene trimming of TCR beta chains in a later analysis, and an independent cohort replicated the association. In a later analysis, HLA-associated beta chains showed higher expansion and lower generation probabilities than comparable chains.

Looked up from germline, CDR1 is SGHRS and CDR2 is YFSETQ. V shed 5 bases and J shed 2 bases, with 15 bases lying between them. CDR3 size: 15 residues. Worth noting for this clone: The antigen remains unidentified.

60 Vbeta and 13 Jbeta primers were used in PCR. Assay: immunoSEQ multiplex PCR; the TCRdb copy retains only in-frame clones and omits some. The top ten clones hold 4.9% of a sample with some 170,000 clones, roughly 81% of them seen once. The rearrangement joins TRBV5-1 to TRBJ2-3; TRBD2 is a possible D gene (7 bases). This clonotype was sampled from a woman under 30 in good health and CMV-seropositive. The material sequenced was PBMCs. CDR3 nucleotide sequence: TGCGCCAGCAGGGAAGGGGGGGGAGTCACAGATACGCAGTATTTT. As protein: CASREGGGVTDTQYF.